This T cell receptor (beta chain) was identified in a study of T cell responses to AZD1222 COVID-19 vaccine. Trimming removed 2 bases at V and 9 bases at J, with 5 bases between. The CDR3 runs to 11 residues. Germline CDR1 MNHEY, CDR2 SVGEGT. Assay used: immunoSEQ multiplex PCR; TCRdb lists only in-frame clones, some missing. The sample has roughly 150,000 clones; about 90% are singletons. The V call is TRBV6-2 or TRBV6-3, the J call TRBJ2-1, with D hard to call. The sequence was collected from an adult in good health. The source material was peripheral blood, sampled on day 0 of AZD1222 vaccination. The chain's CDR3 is CASSYSIEQFF. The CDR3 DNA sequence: TGTGCCAGCAGTTACAGTATTGAGCAGTTCTTC.